What follows describes a single TCR beta chain. This entry belongs to a study of T cell changes during pregnancy in multiple sclerosis. CDR3 size: 17 residues. The V end was cut by 2 bases, the J end by 4 bases, with 18 bases between. Germline V gives CDR1 MNHNS, CDR2 SASEGT. Sequencing used immunoSEQ multiplex PCR; TCRdb keeps in-frame clones, though not all of them. The sample contains almost 40,000 clones, under 95% of which appear only once. The V and J genes are TRBV6-1 and TRBJ1-5; D is perhaps TRBD1 (5 bases). The sequencing here drew on CD4+ T cells from peripheral blood mononuclear cells, taken in the third trimester of pregnancy. This TCR was sampled from a female donor in good health, enrolled as a control in a pregnancy study. The CDR3 loop reads CASSEYRSFAGNQPQHF. The CDR3 DNA reads as TGTGCCAGCAGTGAATACAGGTCCTTTGCTGGAAATCAGCCCCAGCATTTT.